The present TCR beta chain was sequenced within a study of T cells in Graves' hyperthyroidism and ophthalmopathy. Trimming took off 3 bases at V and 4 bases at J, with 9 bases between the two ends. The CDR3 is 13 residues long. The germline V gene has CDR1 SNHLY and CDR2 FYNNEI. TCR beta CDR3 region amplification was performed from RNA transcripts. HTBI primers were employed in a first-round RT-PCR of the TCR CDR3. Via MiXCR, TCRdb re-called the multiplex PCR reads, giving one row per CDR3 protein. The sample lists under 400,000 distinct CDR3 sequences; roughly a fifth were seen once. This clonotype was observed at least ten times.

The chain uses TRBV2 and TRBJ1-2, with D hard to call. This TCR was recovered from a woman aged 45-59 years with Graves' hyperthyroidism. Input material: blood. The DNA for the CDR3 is TGTGCCAGCAGTGATAACAGTCGCTATGGCTACACCTTC. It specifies CASSDNSRYGYTF.